Following are 2 T cell receptor beta chains from one sample sequenced in a study of Graves' ophthalmopathy and Graves' hyperthyroidism. The authors amplified TCR beta CDR3 regions from RNA transcripts. Second-round multiplex PCR followed a first-round RT-PCR using HTBI primers. TCRdb re-called the multiplex PCR reads with MiXCR, one entry per CDR3 protein. The data show 350,000 or so distinct CDR3 sequences, roughly 15% seen once. Sequenced material: peripheral blood. Receptor source: an adult man with Graves' ophthalmopathy.

This clonotype was detected many times. The conserved closing phenylalanine or tryptophan is absent in this CDR3, likely reflecting a read error. The J gene is TRBJ1-5, the V gene TRBV6-1; D is unresolved. Trimming took 2 bases from V and 6 from J, leaving 11 bases between them. There are 14 residues in the CDR3. Looked up from germline, CDR1 is MNHNS and CDR2 is SASEGT. This CDR3 is CASSESIGPQPQHL. For the CDR3, the DNA is TGTGCCAGCAGTGAAAGCATCGGGCCTCAGCCCCAGCATCTT.

This clonotype has ten or more counts. The rearrangement joins TRBV15 to TRBJ1-2; no reliable D call. Trimming stripped 0 bases from V and 4 bases from J, with 3 bases between. Looked up from germline, CDR1 is LNHNV and CDR2 is YYDKDF (reference sequence). The CDR3 sequence is 12 residues long. The CDR3 coding sequence is TGTGCCACCAGCAGAGACAGCTATGGCTACACCTTC. Translation: CATSRDSYGYTF.